This T cell receptor beta chain emerged from a study of tumor and adjacent non-tumor tissue in lung cancer. The wider study: Around 4.2 million productive TCRbeta reads were obtained per sample on average.

About this clonotype: The junction shows a germline mismatch at one end, possibly a read error.

The germline CDR1 and CDR2 sequences are SQVTM and ANQGSEA. CDR3 length equals 14 residues. The library came from three nested PCR rounds adapted from ARM-PCR protocols. One entry per CDR3 protein, called by TCRdb with MiXCR from the multiplex PCR reads. The sample shows approximately 82,000 distinct CDR3 sequences, approximately 82% of them seen only once. This sample's RNA came from whole unsorted tissue. This non-tumor lung sample came from over 3 cm beyond the tumor edge. Chemotherapy-naive patients with new lung cancer underwent thoracic surgery in China, August–November 2014. The clonotype comes from a man in his 70s with non-small cell lung cancer. The chain employs TRBV29-1 and TRBJ2-3, with 7 nucleotides matching TRBD1. Sequenced sample: distant non-tumor lung tissue. As DNA, the CDR3 is TGCAACCTTGGGCGACAAGCTACAGGGGATAAGCAGTATTTT. Translated: CNLGRQATGDKQYF.